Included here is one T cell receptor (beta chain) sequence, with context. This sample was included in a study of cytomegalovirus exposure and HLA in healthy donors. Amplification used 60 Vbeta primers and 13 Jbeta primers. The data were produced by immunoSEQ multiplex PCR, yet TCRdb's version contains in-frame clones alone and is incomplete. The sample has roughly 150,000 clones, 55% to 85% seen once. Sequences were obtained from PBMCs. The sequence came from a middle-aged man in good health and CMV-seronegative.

The CDR3 nucleotides are TGCAGCGTAGGGGCCTCCCCGAGGTTCTTC. It codes for CSVGASPRFF. The chain joins TRBV29-1 to TRBJ2-1; tentatively, D is TRBD1 (5 bases). Germline CDR1 is SQVTM and CDR2 is ANQGSEA. V was trimmed by 6 bases and J by 15 bases, leaving 15 bases between them. The CDR3 contains 10 residues.